This TCR beta chain was identified during a study of cytomegalovirus exposure and HLA in healthy donors. Study as a whole: Early released data comprised around 79 million unique TCRs from HLA-typed donors.

The PCR had 60 Vbeta and 13 Jbeta primers. How the authors handled the data: It was a later analysis that counted about 80 million unique TCR beta chains, of which roughly 11 million were shared. Clones were sequenced by immunoSEQ multiplex PCR, and TCRdb holds only the in-frame ones, with some missing. V and J calls and clone size are those listed in that table; D and trimming were worked out from the DNA. The repertoire holds roughly 180,000 clones, more than 65% seen once, with about 1.3% in the top ten. Remarks on this clone: The antigen remains unidentified.

The study's findings and limits: A later analysis by the authors found several of the most significant clusters apparently linked to common viral pathogens. DRB1 had the most TCR associations and HLA-C the fewest, a later analysis found, with rates varying by HLA locus.

CDR1 is MNHEY, CDR2 SMNVEV, per germline (reference sequence). The ends were cut back, 3 bases at V and 0 bases at J, with 3 bases in the middle. This CDR3 is 13 amino acids long. V usage is TRBV27 and J usage is TRBJ1-5, with D unresolved. The TCR was taken from a man younger than 40 in good health and CMV-seronegative. The sequenced sample consisted of PBMCs. The CDR3 here is CASSLSSNQPQHF. CDR3 sequence (DNA): TGTGCCAGCAGTTTGAGTAGCAATCAGCCCCAGCATTTT.